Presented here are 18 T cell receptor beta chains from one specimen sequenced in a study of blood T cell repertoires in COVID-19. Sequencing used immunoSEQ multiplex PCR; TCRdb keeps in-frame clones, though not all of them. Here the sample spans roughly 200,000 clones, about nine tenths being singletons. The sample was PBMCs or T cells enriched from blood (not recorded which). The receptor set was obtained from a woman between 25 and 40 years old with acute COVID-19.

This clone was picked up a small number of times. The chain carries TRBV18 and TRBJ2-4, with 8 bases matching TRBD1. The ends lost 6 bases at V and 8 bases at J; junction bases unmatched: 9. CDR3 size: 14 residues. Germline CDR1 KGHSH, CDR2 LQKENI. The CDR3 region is CASSETTGVDIQYF. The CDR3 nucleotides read TGTGCCAGCTCCGAGACGACAGGGGTCGACATTCAGTACTTC.

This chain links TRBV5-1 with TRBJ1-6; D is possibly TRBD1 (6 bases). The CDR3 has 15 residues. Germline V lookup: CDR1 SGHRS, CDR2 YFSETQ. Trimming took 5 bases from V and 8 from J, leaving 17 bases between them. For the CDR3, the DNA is TGCGCCAGCAGACCAGGGCAGGGGAGATATTCACCCCTCCACTTT. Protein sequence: CASRPGQGRYSPLHF.

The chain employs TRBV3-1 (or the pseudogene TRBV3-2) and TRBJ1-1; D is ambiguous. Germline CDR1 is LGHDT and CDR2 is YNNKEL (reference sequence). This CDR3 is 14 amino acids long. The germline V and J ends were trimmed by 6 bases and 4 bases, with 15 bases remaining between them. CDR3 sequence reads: CASRYAVGSTEAFF. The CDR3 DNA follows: TGTGCCAGCAGATACGCAGTGGGGAGCACTGAAGCTTTCTTT.

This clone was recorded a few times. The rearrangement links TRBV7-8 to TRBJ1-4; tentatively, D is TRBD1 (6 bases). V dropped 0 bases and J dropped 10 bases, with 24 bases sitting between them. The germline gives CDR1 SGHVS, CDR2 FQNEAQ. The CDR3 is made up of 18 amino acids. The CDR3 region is CASSLAQGFPAMAGKLFF. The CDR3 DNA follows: TGTGCCAGCAGCTTAGCACAGGGTTTCCCGGCCATGGCCGGAAAACTGTTTTTT.

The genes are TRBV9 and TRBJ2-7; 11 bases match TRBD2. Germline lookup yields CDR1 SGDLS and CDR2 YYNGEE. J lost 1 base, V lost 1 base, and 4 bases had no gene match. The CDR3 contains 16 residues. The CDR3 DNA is TGTGCCAGCAGCGTACATAGCGGGGGGGCTTCCTACGAGCAGTACTTC. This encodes CASSVHSGGASYEQYF.

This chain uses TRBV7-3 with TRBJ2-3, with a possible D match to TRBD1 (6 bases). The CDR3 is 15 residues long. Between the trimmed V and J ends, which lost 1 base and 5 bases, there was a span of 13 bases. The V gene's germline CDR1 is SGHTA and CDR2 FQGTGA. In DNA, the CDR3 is TGTGCCAGCAGCTTAATCAGGGGTGGAAGAGATACGCAGTATTTT. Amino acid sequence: CASSLIRGGRDTQYF.

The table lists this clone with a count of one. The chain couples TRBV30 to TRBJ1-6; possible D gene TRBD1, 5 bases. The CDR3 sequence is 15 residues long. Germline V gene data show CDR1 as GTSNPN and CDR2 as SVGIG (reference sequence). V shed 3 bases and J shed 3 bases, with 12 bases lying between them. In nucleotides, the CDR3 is TGTGCCTGGAGGGGTTTGCAGGGCTATAATTCACCCCTCCACTTT. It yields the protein CAWRGLQGYNSPLHF. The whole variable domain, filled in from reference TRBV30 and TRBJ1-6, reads SQTIHQWPATLVQPVGSPLSLECTVEGTSNPNLYWYRQAAGRGLQLLFYSVGIGQISSEVPQNLSASRPQDRQFILSSKKLLLSDSGFYLCAWRGLQGYNSPLHFGNGTRLTVT.

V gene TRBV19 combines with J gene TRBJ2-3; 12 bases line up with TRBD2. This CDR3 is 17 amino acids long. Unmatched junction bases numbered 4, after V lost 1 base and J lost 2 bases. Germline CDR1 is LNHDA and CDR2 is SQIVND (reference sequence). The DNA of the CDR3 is TGTGCCAGTAGTATAGCGGGACTAGCGGGTCACACAGATACGCAGTATTTT. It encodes CASSIAGLAGHTDTQYF.

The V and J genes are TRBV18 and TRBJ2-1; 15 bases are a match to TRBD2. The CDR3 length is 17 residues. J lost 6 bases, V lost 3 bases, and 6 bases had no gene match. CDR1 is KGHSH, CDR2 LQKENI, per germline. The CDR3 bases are TGTGCCAGCTCACCTAGGACTAGCGGGGGGGTCTTCAATGAGCAGTTCTTC. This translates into CASSPRTSGGVFNEQFF.

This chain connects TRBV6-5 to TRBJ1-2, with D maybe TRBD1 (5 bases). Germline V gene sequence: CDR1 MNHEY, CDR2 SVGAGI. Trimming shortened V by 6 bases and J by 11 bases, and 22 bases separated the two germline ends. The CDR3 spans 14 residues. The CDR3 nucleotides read TGTGCCAGCAGATTAAACCGGGACTTACCCTGGTACACCTTC. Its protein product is CASRLNRDLPWYTF.

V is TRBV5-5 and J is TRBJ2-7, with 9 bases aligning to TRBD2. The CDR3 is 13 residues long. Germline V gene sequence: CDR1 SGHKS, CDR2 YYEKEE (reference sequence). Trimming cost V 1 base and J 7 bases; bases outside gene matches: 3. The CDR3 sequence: CASSLYLAGEQYF. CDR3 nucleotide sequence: TGTGCCAGCAGCTTGTATCTAGCGGGGGAGCAGTACTTC.

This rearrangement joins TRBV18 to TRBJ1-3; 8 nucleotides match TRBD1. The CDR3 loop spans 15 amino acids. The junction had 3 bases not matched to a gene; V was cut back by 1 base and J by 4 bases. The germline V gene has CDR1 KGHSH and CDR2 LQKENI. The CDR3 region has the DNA TGTGCCAGCTCACCACTACAGGGGGTCGGAAACACCATATATTTT. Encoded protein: CASSPLQGVGNTIYF.

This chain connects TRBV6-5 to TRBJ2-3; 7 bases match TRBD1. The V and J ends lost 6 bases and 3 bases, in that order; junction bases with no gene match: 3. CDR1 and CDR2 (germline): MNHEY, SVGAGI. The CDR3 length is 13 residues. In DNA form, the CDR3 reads TGTGCCAGCAGATCACAGGGGACAGATACGCAGTATTTT. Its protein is CASRSQGTDTQYF.

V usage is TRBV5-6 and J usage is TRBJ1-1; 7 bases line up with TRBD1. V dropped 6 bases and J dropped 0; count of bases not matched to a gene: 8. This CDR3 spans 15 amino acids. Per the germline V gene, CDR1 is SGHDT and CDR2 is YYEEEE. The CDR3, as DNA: TGTGCCAGCATCCCGGGACAGCGTATGAACACTGAAGCTTTCTTT. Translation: CASIPGQRMNTEAFF.

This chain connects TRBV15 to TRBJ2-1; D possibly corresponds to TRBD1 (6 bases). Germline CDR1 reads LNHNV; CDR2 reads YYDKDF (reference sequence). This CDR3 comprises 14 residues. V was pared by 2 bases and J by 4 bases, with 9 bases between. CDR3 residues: CATSRSGQYNEQFF. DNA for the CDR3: TGTGCCACCAGCAGATCCGGACAGTACAATGAGCAGTTCTTC.

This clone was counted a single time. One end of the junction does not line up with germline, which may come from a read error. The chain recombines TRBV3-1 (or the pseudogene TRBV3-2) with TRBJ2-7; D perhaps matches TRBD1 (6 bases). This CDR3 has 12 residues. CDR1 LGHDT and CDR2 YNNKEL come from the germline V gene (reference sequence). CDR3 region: CASSQSPQGMDF. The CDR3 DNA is TGTGCCAGCAGCCAATCCCCACAGGGCATGGACTTC.

The CDR3 nucleotides are TGTGCCAGCAGCGTTTTTTCCGGGGTCCCAGAGACCCAGTACTTC. Protein product: CASSVFSGVPETQYF. The chain has TRBV9 and TRBJ2-5; D possibly corresponds to TRBD2 (5 bases). CDR3 size: 15 residues. Germline values: CDR1 SGDLS, CDR2 YYNGEE. V gave up 2 bases and J gave up 4 bases, with 15 bases separating them. Full variable domain (outside the CDR3, taken from reference TRBV9 and TRBJ2-5): DSGVTQTPKHLITATGQRVTLRCSPRSGDLSVYWYQQSLDQGLQFLIQYYNGEERAKGNILERFSAQQFPDLHSELNLSSLELGDSALYFCASSVFSGVPETQYFGPGTRLLVL.

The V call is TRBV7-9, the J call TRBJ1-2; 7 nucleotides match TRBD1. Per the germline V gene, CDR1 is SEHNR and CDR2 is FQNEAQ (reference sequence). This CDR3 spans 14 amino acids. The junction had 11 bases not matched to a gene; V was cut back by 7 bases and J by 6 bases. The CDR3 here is CASTRGTAVNGYTF. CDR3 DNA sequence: TGTGCCAGCACCCGAGGGACAGCCGTTAATGGCTACACCTTC.